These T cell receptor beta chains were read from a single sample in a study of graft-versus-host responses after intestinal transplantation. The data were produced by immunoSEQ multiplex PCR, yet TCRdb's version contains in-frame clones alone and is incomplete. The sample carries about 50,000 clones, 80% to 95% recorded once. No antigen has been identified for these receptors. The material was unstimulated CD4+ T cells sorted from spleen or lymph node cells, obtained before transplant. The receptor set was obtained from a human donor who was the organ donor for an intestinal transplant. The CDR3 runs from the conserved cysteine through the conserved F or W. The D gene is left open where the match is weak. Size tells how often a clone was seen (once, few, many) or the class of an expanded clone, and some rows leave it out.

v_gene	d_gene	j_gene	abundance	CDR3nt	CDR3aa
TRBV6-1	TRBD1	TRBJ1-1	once	TGTGCCAGCAGTGTGACAGGGGGGAACACTGAAGCTTTCTTT	CASSVTGGNTEAFF
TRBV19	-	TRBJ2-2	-	TGTGCCGGGTCAGGACACCCCCCTTTCTCCGGGGAGCTGTTTTTT	CAGSGHPPFSGELFF
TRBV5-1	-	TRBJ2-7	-	TGCGCCAGCAGTTACGGGAGTATCTACGAGCAGTACTTC	CASSYGSIYEQYF
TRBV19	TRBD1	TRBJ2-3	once	TGTGCCAGTAGTATCTTTGGACAGGGGGCAGATACGCAGTATTTT	CASSIFGQGADTQYF
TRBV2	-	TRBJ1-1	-	TGTGCCAGCAGTGCGGTGTTCTGGGGGGAAGCTTTCTTT	CASSAVFWGEAFF
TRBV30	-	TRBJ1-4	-	TGTGCCTGGAGTGTACGAGGGAAACTGTTTTTT	CAWSVRGKLFF
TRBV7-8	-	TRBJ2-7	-	TGTGCCAGCAGCCCCGGACTAAGGGTCCACGAGCAGTACTTC	CASSPGLRVHEQYF
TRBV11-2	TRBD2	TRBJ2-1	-	TGTGCCAGCAGCTTAGCGGGAGCGGGATACAATGAGCAGTTCTTC	CASSLAGAGYNEQFF
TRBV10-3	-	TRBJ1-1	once	TGTGCCATCAGTGATATGGCGAACGAAGCTTTCTTT	CAISDMANEAFF
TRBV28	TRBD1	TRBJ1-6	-	TGTGCCAGCAGTTCAGGGGGCTCACCCCTCCACTTT	CASSSGGSPLHF
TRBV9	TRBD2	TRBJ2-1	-	TGTGCCAGCAGCGTAGGGGCTAGCGGAGACAATGAGCAGTTCTTC	CASSVGASGDNEQFF
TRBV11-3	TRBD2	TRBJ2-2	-	TGTGCCAGCAGCTCGGGACTAGCGGCTCGTTCCGGGGAGCTGTTTTTT	CASSSGLAARSGELFF